Sequencing of this TCR beta chain was carried out in a study of shared clonotypes between healthy human individuals. The method was immunoSEQ multiplex PCR; TCRdb's version includes in-frame clones alone and lacks a portion of them. The profile shows over 1.4 million clones, roughly 96% of them singletons. Germline V gives CDR1 MNHNS, CDR2 SASEGT. V was clipped by 4 bases and J by 0 bases; unmatched bases: 5. The CDR3 is 17 amino acids. The receptor was derived from a man aged 25-45 years in good health. The sequenced material came from naive CD4+ T cells sorted from blood. Regarding subset: CD45RA+ positively selected. V usage is TRBV6-1 and J usage is TRBJ2-3, with 12 bases lining up with TRBD2. CDR3 in DNA: TGTGCCAGCAGTGCAACTAGCGGGAGGTCTAGCACAGATACGCAGTATTTT. This translates into CASSATSGRSSTDTQYF.